This TCR beta chain was sequenced for a study of T cell clonotyping in hematopoietic cell transplantation. J lost 3 bases, V lost 3 bases, and 15 bases had no gene match. The CDR3 runs to 17 residues. Germline V gives CDR1 GTSNPN, CDR2 SVGIG (reference sequence). Method: immunoSEQ multiplex PCR; TCRdb's copy keeps in-frame clones and lacks some. The sample comprises 35,000 to 45,000 clones, 85% to 95% of which are singletons, and about 1.6% rests with the top ten. Time point defined: recipient sample about 28 days before transplant, after cytoreduction. The TCR originated in a man aged 35-49 years with chronic myeloid leukemia. Some clones in this sample may be carry-over from other donors' samples. This chain connects TRBV30 to TRBJ1-2; 8 bases align to TRBD1. The source material was peripheral blood mononuclear cells, sampled before stem cell transplant. The chain's CDR3 is CAWRIPETGARDYGYTF. As DNA, the CDR3 is TGTGCCTGGAGGATCCCCGAGACAGGGGCCCGGGACTATGGCTACACCTTC.